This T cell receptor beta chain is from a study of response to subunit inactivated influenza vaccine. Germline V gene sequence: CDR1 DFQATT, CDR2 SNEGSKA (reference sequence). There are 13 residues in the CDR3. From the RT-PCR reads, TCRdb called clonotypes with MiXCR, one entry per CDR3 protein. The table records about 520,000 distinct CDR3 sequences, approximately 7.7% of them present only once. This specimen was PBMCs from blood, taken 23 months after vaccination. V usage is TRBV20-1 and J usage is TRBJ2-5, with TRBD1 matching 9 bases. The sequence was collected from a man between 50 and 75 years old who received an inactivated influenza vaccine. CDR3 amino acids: CRVNRGHEETQYF. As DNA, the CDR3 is TGCAGAGTTAACAGGGGGCATGAGGAGACCCAGTACTTC.